This T cell receptor beta chain was profiled in a study of blood T cell repertoires in COVID-19. Study as a whole: T cells, B-cell-depleted T cells, or PBMCs provided the cDNA or gDNA that served as material.

Sequencing was performed with immunoSEQ multiplex PCR; in TCRdb, only in-frame clones are kept and a portion is missing. The sample holds about 250,000 clones, about 87% seen once. The V gene lost 0 bases and the J gene lost 0 bases, with 6 bases spanning the gap. There are 16 residues in the CDR3. Germline CDR1 LGHNA, CDR2 YSLEER. Assignments of participants to cohorts depended upon their own reported clinical history. Donors of Cohort 3 who recovered were those that had two negative PCRs, clearance, or symptom resolution. Material for sequencing was PBMCs or T cells enriched from blood (not recorded which). The chain uses TRBV4-3 and TRBJ2-6; D is unclear. The source is a woman aged 45-60 years who had recovered from COVID-19. The DNA for the CDR3 is TGCGCCAGCAGCCAAGATCGGTTCTCTGGGGCCAACGTCCTGACTTTC. This codes for CASSQDRFSGANVLTF.